This is a list of T cell receptor beta chains from one sample in a study of blood T cell repertoires in COVID-19. Method: immunoSEQ multiplex PCR; TCRdb's copy keeps in-frame clones and lacks some. The repertoire consists of about 120,000 clones, with just over 70% occurring once and the leading ten covering under 0.95%. The sample comprised peripheral blood. Every receptor here comes from a human donor with acute or convalescent COVID-19. The donor label of this sample is uncertain. CDR3s include the opening cysteine and the closing phenylalanine or tryptophan. Fields, in order: V gene, CDR3 protein.

V: TRBV14; CDR3: CASSHLGRGGSPLHF
V: TRBV4-2; CDR3: CASSQVQGTYSNQPQHF
V: TRBV19; CDR3: CASSPPPTFSNYGYTF
V: TRBV12-3/TRBV12-4; CDR3: CASSLDRYGYTF
V: TRBV7-9; CDR3: CASMDGNLGREQYF
V: TRBV19; CDR3: CASSTPLPWTATEAFF
V: TRBV3-1/TRBV3-2; CDR3: CASSPNWADQPQHF
V: TRBV2; CDR3: CASRSQGQGNTEAFF
V: TRBV19; CDR3: CASSISGNHVNTEAFF
V: TRBV21-1; CDR3: CASSKGGQGGTGELFF
V: TRBV5-1; CDR3: CASSLASGGVTDTQYF
V: TRBV29-1; CDR3: CSVEAGGSSAYNEQFF
V: TRBV28; CDR3: CASRHQGRGNTIYF
V: TRBV28; CDR3: CASTSGLEQFF
V: TRBV3-1/TRBV3-2; CDR3: CASSHRDRATEAFF
V: TRBV18; CDR3: CASSTGQDQPQHF
V: TRBV19; CDR3: CASRAGGYGYTF
V: TRBV30; CDR3: CAWGTGQTTNEKLFF
V: TRBV10-3; CDR3: CAISPGTDASLHF
V: TRBV28; CDR3: CASSWAGTGANYGYTF
V: TRBV6-5; CDR3: CASRLDSSNQPQHF
V: TRBV18; CDR3: CASRFRGDTEAFF
V: TRBV5-1; CDR3: CASSHEPVSGNTIYF
V: TRBV5-5; CDR3: CASSLAGFITSPLHF
V: TRBV19; CDR3: CADTERGAHNYGYTF
V: TRBV28; CDR3: CASSSYRPRQGRALNEQFF